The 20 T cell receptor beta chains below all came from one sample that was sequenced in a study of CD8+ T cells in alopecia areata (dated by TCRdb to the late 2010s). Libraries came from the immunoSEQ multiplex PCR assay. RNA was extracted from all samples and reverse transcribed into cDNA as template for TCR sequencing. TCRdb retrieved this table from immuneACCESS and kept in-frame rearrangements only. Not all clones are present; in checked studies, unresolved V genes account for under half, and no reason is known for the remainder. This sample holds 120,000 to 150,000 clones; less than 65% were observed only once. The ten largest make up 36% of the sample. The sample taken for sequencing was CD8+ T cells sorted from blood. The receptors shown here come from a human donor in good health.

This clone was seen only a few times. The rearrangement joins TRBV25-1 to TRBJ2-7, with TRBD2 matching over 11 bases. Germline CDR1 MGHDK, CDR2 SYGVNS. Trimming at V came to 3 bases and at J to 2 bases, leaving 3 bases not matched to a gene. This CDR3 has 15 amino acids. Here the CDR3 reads CASSDATSGTYEQYF. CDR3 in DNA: TGTGCCAGCAGTGATGCGACTAGCGGGACCTACGAGCAGTACTTC.

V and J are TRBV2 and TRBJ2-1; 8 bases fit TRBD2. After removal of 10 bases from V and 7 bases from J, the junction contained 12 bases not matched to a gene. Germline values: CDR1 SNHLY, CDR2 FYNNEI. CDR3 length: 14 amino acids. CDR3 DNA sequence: TGTGCCACCCAAGCGATAGCGGGAATAAATGAGCAGTTCTTC. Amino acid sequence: CATQAIAGINEQFF.

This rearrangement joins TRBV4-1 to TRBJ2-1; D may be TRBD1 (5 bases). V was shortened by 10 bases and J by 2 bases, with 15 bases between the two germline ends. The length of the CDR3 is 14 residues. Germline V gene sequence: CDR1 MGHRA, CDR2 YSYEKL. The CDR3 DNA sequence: TGCGCCACCGCGACCAGGGTGACCTACAATGAGCAGTTCTTC. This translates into CATATRVTYNEQFF.

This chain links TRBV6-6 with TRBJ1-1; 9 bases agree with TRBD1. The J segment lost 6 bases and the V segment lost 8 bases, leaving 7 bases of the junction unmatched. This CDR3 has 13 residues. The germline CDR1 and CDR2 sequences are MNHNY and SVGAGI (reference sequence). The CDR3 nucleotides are TGTGCCAGCTGGGACAGGGATGTCCCTGAAGCTTTCTTT. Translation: CASWDRDVPEAFF.

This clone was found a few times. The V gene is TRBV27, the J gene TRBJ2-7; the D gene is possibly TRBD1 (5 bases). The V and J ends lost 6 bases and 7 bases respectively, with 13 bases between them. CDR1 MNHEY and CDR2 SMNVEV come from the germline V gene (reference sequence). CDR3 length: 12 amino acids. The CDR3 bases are TGTGCCAGCAGGCCCAGTGGGGCAGAGCAGTACTTC. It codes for CASRPSGAEQYF.

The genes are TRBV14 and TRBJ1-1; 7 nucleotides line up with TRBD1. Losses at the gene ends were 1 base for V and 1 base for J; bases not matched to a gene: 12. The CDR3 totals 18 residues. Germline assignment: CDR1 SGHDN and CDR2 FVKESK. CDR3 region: CASSQGGRGGASNTEAFF. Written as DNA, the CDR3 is TGTGCCAGCAGCCAAGGGGGTAGAGGGGGCGCTTCGAACACTGAAGCTTTCTTT.

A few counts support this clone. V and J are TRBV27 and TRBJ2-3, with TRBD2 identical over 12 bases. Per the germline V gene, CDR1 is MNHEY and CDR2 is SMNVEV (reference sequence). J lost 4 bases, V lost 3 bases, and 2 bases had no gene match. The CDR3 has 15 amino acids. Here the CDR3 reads CASSLTSGSPDTQYF. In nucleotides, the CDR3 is TGTGCCAGCAGTTTGACTAGCGGGAGCCCAGATACGCAGTATTTT.

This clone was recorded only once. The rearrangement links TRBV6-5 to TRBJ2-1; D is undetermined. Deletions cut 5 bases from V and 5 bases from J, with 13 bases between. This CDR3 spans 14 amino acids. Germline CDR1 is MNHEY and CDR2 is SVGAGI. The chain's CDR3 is CASSGGRFNNEQFF. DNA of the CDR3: TGTGCCAGCAGTGGTGGACGTTTCAACAATGAGCAGTTCTTC.

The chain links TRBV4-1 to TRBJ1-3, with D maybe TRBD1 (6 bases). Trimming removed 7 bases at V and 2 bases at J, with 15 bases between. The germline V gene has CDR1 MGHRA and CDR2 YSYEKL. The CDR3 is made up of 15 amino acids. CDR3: CASTHNRAAGNTIYF. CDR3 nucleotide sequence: TGCGCCAGCACCCACAACAGGGCGGCTGGAAACACCATATATTTT.

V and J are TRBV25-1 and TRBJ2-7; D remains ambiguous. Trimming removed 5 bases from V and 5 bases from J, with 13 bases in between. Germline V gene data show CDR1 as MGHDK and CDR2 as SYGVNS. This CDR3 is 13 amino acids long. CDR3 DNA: TGTGCCAGCAGTAGGAGCTCAGCTGACGAGCAGTACTTC. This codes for CASSRSSADEQYF.

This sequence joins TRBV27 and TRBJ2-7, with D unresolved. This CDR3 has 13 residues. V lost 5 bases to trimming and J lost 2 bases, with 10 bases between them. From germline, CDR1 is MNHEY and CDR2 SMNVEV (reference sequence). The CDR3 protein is CASSPSPAYEQYF. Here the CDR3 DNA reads TGTGCCAGCAGTCCATCCCCGGCCTACGAGCAGTACTTC.

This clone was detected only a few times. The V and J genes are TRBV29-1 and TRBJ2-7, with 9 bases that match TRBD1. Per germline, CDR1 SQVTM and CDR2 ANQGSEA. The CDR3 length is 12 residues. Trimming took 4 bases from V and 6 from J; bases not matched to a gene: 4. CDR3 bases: TGCAGCGTTGTACAGGGGGCCGGCGAGCAGTACTTC. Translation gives CSVVQGAGEQYF.

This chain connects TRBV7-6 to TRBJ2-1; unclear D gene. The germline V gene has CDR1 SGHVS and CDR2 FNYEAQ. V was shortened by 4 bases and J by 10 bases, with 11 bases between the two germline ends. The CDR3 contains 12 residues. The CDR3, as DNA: TGTGCCAGCAGCTCCCTCAATGGAGAGCAGTTCTTC. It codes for CASSSLNGEQFF.

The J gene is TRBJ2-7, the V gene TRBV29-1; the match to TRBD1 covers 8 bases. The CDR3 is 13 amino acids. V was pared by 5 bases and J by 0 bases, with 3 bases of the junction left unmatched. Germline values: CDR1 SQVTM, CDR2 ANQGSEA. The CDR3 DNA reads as TGCAGCGTTATTACAGGGGGCTCCTACGAGCAGTACTTC. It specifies CSVITGGSYEQYF.

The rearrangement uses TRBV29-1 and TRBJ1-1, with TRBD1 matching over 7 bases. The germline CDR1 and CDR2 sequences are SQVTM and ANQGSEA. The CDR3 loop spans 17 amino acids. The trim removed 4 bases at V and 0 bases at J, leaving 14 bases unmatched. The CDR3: CSVAARSATGMNTEAFF. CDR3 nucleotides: TGCAGCGTTGCGGCCCGGTCGGCGACAGGGATGAACACTGAAGCTTTCTTT.

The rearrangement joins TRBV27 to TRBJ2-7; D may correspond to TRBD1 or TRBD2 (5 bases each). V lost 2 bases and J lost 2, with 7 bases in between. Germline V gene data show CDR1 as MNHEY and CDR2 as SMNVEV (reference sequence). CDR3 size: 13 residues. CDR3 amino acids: CASSLGTTYEQYF. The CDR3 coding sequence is TGTGCCAGCAGTTTAGGGACCACCTACGAGCAGTACTTC.

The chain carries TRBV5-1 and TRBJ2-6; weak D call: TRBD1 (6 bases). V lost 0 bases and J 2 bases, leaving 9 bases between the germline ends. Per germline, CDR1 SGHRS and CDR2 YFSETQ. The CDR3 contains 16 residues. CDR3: CASSLEQGAGANVLTF. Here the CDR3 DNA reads TGCGCCAGCAGCTTGGAACAGGGAGCTGGGGCCAACGTCCTGACTTTC.

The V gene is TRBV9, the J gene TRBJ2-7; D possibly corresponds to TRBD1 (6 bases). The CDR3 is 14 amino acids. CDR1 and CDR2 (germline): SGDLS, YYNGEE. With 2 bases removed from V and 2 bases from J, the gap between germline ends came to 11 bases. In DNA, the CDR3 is TGTGCCAGCAGCGTGTCAGGGGCAACCTACGAGCAGTACTTC. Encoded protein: CASSVSGATYEQYF.

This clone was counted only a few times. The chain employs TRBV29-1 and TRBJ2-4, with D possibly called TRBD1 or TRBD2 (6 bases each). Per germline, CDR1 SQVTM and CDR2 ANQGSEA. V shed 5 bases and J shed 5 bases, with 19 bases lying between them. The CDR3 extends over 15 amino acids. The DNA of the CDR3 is TGCAGCGTTCGGTTAGGAGGGGGTGATGAAAACATTCAGTACTTC. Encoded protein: CSVRLGGGDENIQYF.

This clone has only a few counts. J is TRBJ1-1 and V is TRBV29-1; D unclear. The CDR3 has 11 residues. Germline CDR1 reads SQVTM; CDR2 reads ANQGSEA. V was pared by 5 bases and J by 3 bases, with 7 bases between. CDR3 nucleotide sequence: TGCAGCGTTCTTCGGGACACTGAAGCTTTCTTT. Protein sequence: CSVLRDTEAFF.